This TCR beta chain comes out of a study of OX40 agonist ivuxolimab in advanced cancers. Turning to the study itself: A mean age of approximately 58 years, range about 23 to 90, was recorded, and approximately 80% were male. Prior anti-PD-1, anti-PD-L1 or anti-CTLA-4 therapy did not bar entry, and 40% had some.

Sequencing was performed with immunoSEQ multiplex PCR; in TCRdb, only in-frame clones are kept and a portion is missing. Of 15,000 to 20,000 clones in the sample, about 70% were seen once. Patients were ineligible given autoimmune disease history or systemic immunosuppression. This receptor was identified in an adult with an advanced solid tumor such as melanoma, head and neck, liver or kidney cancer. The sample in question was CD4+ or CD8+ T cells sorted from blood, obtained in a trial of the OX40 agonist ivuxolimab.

The CDR3 nucleotides are TGCGCCAGCAGCCCGCGTGACGGGGGGTCGGACAATGAGCAGTTCTTC. It is translated as CASSPRDGGSDNEQFF. This chain connects TRBV4-3 to TRBJ2-1; 7 bases agree with TRBD2. Trimming took 4 bases from V and 5 from J; bases not matched to a gene: 11. CDR3 size: 16 residues. CDR1 and CDR2 (germline): LGHNA, YSLEER.